This T cell receptor (beta chain) was obtained from a study of blood T cell repertoires in COVID-19. In the study overall: T cells, B-cell-depleted T cells, or PBMCs supplied cDNA or gDNA.

This CDR3 comprises 15 residues. CDR1 is SGHTS, CDR2 YDEGEE, per germline. V lost 5 bases to trimming and J lost 7 bases; unmatched junction nucleotides: 6. The Seattle patients, enrolled during active infection, were followed longitudinally. Per the original methods: By means of reference gene primer amplification, nucleated cell counts were estimated. Some clones are missing from TCRdb's copy, which holds only in-frame ones; the method was immunoSEQ multiplex PCR. V, J and clone size were drawn from that table, and D and trimming were deduced from the DNA. The table shows about 360,000 clones, with around 88% occurring only once.

This receptor was taken from a woman aged 60-70 years with COVID-19, enrolled during active disease. The chain carries TRBV5-8 and TRBJ2-1; 13 positions agree with TRBD2. Sample: peripheral blood. The CDR3 region has the DNA TGTGCCAGCAGGCTTCGGGGACTAGCGGGGAATGAGCAGTTCTTC. Its protein is CASRLRGLAGNEQFF.